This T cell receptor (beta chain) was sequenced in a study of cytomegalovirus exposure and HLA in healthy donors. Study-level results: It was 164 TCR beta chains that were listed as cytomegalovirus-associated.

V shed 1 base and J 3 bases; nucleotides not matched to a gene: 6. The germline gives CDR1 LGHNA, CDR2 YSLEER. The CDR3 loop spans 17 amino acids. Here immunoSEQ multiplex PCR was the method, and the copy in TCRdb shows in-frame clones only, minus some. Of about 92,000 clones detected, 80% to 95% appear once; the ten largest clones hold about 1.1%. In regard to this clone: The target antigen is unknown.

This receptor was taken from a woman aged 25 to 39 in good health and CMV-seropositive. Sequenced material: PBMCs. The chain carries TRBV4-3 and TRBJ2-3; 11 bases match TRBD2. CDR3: CASSQAVLAGGTDTQYF. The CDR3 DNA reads TGCGCCAGCAGCCAAGCGGTCCTAGCGGGAGGAACAGATACGCAGTATTTT.